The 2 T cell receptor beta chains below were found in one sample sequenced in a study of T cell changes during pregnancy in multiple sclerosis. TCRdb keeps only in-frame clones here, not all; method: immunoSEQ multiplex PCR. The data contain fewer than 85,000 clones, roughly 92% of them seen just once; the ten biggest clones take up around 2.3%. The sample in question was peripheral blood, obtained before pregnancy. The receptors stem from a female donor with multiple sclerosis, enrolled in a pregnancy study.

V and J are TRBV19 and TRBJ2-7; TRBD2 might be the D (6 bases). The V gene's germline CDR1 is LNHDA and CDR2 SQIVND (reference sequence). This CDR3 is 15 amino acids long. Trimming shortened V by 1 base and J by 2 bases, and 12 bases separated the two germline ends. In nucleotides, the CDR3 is TGTGCCAGTAGTATAGCCGGGCGGGGACCCTACGAGCAGTACTTC. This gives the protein CASSIAGRGPYEQYF.

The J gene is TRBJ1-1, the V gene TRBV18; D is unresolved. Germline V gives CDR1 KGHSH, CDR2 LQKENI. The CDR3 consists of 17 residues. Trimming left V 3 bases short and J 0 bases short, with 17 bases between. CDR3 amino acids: CASSPGPGSPMNTEAFF. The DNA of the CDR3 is TGTGCCAGCTCACCCGGGCCGGGGAGCCCCATGAACACTGAAGCTTTCTTT.